This T cell receptor (beta chain) was retrieved from a study of T cells in Graves' hyperthyroidism and ophthalmopathy (dated by TCRdb to about 2019). As for the study more broadly: To identify distinguishing TCR V-J signatures, a discovery cohort of 95 to 100 patients was used, comprising some 43 with Graves' ophthalmopathy and around 57 with stable Graves' hyperthyroidism. Prospective prediction of ophthalmopathy was tested in an independent validation cohort of some 20 hyperthyroidism patients and some 17 patients who later progressed to ophthalmopathy. For training and testing, the 100 or so patients in the discovery cohort were randomly divided in a 7:3 ratio. The study also compared thyroid tissue and blood T-cell repertoires from several Graves' hyperthyroidism patients. Following sampling, methimazole starting at 30 mg daily was given to hyperthyroidism patients, and high-dose intravenous methylprednisolone was given to ophthalmopathy patients. The paper describes TCR Vbeta CDR3 sequencing of some 130 peripheral blood samples, made up of some 40 ophthalmopathy patients, roughly 72 hyperthyroidism patients and roughly 17 progressor patients.

V is reduced by 4 bases and J by 7 bases, leaving a spacing of 7 bases between them. The cysteine opens and the phenylalanine closes a CDR3 of 11 amino acids. CDR3 DNA is the only sequence kept; it has 33 bases, read in frame from the first base. This clonotype was seen at least ten times. Its antigen is unknown. No base-level quality is on record; no much larger clone is a single base apart. What the authors observed across the whole study: A model built on a 13 V-J signature distinguished ophthalmopathy from stable hyperthyroidism, reaching about 88% sensitivity and around 81% specificity in cross-validation and 80%/75% in testing. In validation, the model predicted progression to ophthalmopathy a median of around six months before onset, with 70% to 71% sensitivity and around 76% specificity. Sample size was not statistically predetermined, and blinding of investigators to group allocation was not performed. Most expanded thyroid clonotypes (frequency above 0.001) were also detected in blood, suggesting blood repertoires may reflect thyroid immune responses.

The study excluded patients with uncontrolled infections, other autoimmune diseases, pregnancy or lactation. Diagnoses were established on the basis of clinical symptoms, serum thyroxine and TRAb, thyroid ultrasound, and orbital computed tomography. Trizol reagent was used to extract total RNA, and RNA quality was then checked on an Agilent 2100 Bioanalyzer. TCR beta CDR3 regions were amplified from RNA transcripts. A first-round RT-PCR of the TCR CDR3 used the HTBI primer set with the Qiagen OneStep RT-PCR kit. Libraries were constructed in a second round of multiplex PCR, after which size selection and purification were carried out. Sequencing of the libraries was done on an Illumina HiSeq2000 using paired-end 100 bp reads. The paper's processing steps were these. SOAPnuke was used to process the raw data, with reads discarded if the reads contained adapters or uncalled bases, had a mean Phred below 15, or lacked an exact constant-primer or identifier match. COPE v1.2.5 was used to merge the high-quality paired reads, and each unique nucleotide sequence was defined as a clonotype. MiTCR v1.1 was used to align clonotypes to the IMGT TRBV, TRBD and TRBJ reference segments. The analysis was restricted to V-J combinations with a frequency above 0.0001, which together covered 99.2% of the repertoires. A TCS score was defined as the ratio of F50 (clonal expansion) to E x V (chaos), with BLOSUM62-based TCRdist applied between CDR3 peptides within each V-J. Welch's t-statistics and random forest reduced roughly 500 V-J features to around 14, which were used in a naive Bayes classifier (R e1071). The similarity between thyroid and blood repertoires was quantified using the Morisita-Horn index. TCRdb reworked the public reads: Q25 trimming with fastp, MiXCR clone assembly, productive beta chains retained. One record per CDR3 amino acid sequence lists the most common genes and DNA. The V and J calls were not made by the authors but by TCRdb's processing. This sample is represented by a few hundred thousand distinct CDR3 sequences; 40% to 50% of them were singletons. In total, the top ten clones hold about 43% of the sample.

The sequencing input was peripheral blood or thyroid tissue (not recorded which). The chain couples TRBV12-3 or TRBV12-4 to TRBJ1-2; no D gene is confidently identified. This receptor was identified in an adult woman with Graves' disease, either hyperthyroidism or ophthalmopathy (not recorded which). In nucleotides, the sequence is TGTGCCAGCAGTTCCACACTTGGCTACACCTTC. Its translation is CASSSTLGYTF.